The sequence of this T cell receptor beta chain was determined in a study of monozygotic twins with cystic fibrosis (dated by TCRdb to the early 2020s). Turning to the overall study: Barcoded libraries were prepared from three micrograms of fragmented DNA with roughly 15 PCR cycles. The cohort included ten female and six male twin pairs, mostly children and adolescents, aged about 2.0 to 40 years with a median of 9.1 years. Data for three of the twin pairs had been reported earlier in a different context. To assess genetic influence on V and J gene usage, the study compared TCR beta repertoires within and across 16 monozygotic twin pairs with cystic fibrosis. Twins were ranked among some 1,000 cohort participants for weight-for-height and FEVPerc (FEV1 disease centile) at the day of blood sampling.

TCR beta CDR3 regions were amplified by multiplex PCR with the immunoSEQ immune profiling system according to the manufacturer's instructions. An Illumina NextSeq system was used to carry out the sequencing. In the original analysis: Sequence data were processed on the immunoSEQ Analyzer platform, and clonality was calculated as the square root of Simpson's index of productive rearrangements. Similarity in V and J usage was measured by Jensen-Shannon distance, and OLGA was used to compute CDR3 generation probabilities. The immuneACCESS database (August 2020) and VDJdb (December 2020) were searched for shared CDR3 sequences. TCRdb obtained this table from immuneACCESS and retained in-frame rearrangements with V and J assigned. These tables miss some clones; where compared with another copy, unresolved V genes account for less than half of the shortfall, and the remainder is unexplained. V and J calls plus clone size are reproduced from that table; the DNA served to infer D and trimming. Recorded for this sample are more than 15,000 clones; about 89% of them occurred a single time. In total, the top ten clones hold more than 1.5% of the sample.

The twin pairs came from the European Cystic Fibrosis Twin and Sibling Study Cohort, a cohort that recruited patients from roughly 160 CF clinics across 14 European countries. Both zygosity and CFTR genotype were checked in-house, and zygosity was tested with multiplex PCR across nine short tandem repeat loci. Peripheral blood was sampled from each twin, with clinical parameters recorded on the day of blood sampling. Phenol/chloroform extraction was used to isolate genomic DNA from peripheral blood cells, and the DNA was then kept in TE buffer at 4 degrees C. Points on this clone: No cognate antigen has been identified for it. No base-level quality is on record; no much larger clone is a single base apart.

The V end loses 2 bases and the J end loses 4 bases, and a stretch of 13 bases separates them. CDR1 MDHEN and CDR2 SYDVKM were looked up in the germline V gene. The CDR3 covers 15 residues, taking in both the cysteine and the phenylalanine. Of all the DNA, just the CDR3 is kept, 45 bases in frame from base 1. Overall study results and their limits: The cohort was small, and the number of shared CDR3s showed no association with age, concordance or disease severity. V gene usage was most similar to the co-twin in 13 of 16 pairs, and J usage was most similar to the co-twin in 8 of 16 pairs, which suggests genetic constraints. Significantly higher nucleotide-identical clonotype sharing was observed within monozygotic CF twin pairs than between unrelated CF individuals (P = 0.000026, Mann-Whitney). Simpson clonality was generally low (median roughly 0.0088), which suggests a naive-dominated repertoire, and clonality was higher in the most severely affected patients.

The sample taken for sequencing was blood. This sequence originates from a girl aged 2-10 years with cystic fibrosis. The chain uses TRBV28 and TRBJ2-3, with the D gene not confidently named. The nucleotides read TGTGCCAGCAGTTTAAGCGAGTTTACGGCAGATACGCAGTATTTT. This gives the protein CASSLSEFTADTQYF.